The next 8 T cell receptor beta chains were all read from a single sample in a study of cytomegalovirus exposure and HLA in healthy donors (dated by TCRdb to about 2017). Libraries were made using the immunoSEQ multiplex PCR assay. For the multiplex PCR, a mixture combining 60 forward primers for TCR Vbeta segments and 13 reverse primers for TCR Jbeta segments was used. TCRdb took over this immuneACCESS table, retaining in-frame rearrangements with V and J assigned. Such tables are incomplete; in checked studies, under half of the missing clones stem from an unresolved V gene, and the remainder is unexplained. The sample contains 210,000 or so clones, around 80% of them found a single time. The ten top clones hold less than 3.5% of the sample. The sequenced sample consisted of PBMCs. Receptor source: a woman aged 55-70 years in good health and CMV-seropositive.

The chain couples TRBV5-1 to TRBJ1-1, with D unresolved. Germline V gene lookup returns CDR1 SGHRS and CDR2 YFSETQ. The CDR3 has 13 amino acids. V was cut by 0 bases and J by 3 bases, with 6 bases left in between. The CDR3 protein is CASSLAEDTEAFF. The CDR3 DNA follows: TGCGCCAGCAGCTTGGCCGAGGACACTGAAGCTTTCTTT.

V usage is TRBV6-5 and J usage is TRBJ2-4, with D perhaps matching TRBD2 (5 bases). Germline V gene data show CDR1 as MNHEY and CDR2 as SVGAGI. The length of the CDR3 is 14 residues. With 6 bases removed from V and 6 bases from J, the gap between germline ends came to 15 bases. CDR3 loop: CASSPDGVGNIQYF. The CDR3 DNA is TGTGCCAGCAGCCCCGACGGGGTGGGAAACATTCAGTACTTC.

V gene TRBV7-6 combines with J gene TRBJ1-3; no clear D. Trimming shortened V by 0 bases and J by 0 bases, and 12 bases separated the two germline ends. The germline V gene encodes CDR1 SGHVS and CDR2 FNYEAQ. This CDR3 is 17 amino acids long. CDR3 bases: TGTGCCAGCAGCTTAGCTCCGAACAGAATCTCTGGAAACACCATATATTTT. Translation: CASSLAPNRISGNTIYF.

In its sample, this clone was seen once. The CDR3 region has the DNA TGTGCCAGCAATCTTCAGGGAACTAACTATGGCTACACCTTC. Translation: CASNLQGTNYGYTF. The chain recombines TRBV5-4 with TRBJ1-2; D perhaps matches TRBD1 (5 bases). The CDR3 loop spans 14 amino acids. Germline loops: CDR1 SGHNT, CDR2 YYREEE (reference sequence). V was clipped by 6 bases and J by 0 bases, with 12 bases between them. The whole variable domain, filled in from reference TRBV5-4 and TRBJ1-2, reads ETGVTQSPTHLIKTRGQQVTLRCSSQSGHNTVSWYQQALGQGPQFIFQYYREEENGRGNFPPRFSGLQFPNYSSELNVNALELDDSALYLCASNLQGTNYGYTFGSGTRLTVV.

The V and J genes are TRBV18 and TRBJ2-7; 7 nucleotides match TRBD2. V dropped 8 bases and J dropped 0; count of bases not matched to a gene: 7. This CDR3 region has 14 residues. Germline CDR1 KGHSH, CDR2 LQKENI. CDR3: CASHSGLPSYEQYF. CDR3 in DNA: TGTGCCAGCCATAGCGGGCTACCCTCCTACGAGCAGTACTTC.

This clone occurred a few times. The chain is built from TRBV5-1 and TRBJ2-1; no firm D call. V dropped 0 bases and J dropped 6 bases, with 13 bases sitting between them. There are 15 residues in the CDR3. CDR1 is SGHRS and CDR2 is YFSETQ in the germline V gene. CDR3 nucleotides: TGCGCCAGCAGCTTGGACAGCATATCCACCAATGAGCAGTTCTTC. It translates to CASSLDSISTNEQFF.

This chain uses TRBV28 with TRBJ2-7, with D possibly being TRBD1 (7 bases). This CDR3 contains 14 residues. Trimming shortened V by 5 bases and J by 2 bases, and 13 bases separated the two germline ends. Germline-derived CDR1 and CDR2 are MDHEN and SYDVKM. CDR3 protein: CASSAGGGPYEQYF. The CDR3 nucleotides are TGTGCCAGCAGTGCAGGGGGAGGCCCCTACGAGCAGTACTTC.

The CDR3 protein is CASTSRWDRQETQYF. Here the CDR3 DNA reads TGTGCCAGCACCTCCAGGTGGGACAGACAAGAGACCCAGTACTTC. The rearrangement links TRBV28 to TRBJ2-5; 7 bases are shared with TRBD1. Trimming cost V 7 bases and J 2 bases; bases outside gene matches: 10. This CDR3 has 15 residues. The V gene's germline CDR1 is MDHEN and CDR2 SYDVKM.